Presented here are 27 T cell receptor beta chains from one specimen sequenced in a study of cytomegalovirus exposure and HLA in healthy donors. The table came from immunoSEQ multiplex PCR; TCRdb's copy has only in-frame clones and leaves some out. The sample yields 200,000 or so clones, around 84% seen once. The sequenced material came from PBMCs. These TCRs come from a woman in her twenties or thirties in good health and CMV-seropositive.

V gene TRBV6-1 combines with J gene TRBJ2-2; TRBD2 matches at 9 bases. Germline V CDR1 and CDR2: MNHNS, SASEGT. V lost 8 bases and J lost 6; bases outside the gene matches: 10. This CDR3 is 15 amino acids long. The CDR3 DNA sequence: TGTGCCAGCGGGTCGGGACTAGCATTCCCCGGGGAGCTGTTTTTT. It encodes CASGSGLAFPGELFF.

The chain couples TRBV2 to TRBJ2-2; TRBD1 matches at 7 bases. The ends lost 4 bases at V and 4 bases at J; junction bases unmatched: 6. CDR1 and CDR2 (germline): SNHLY, FYNNEI. This CDR3 has 15 amino acids. CDR3 residues: CASSGRDRSTGELFF. CDR3 in DNA: TGTGCCAGCAGTGGTCGGGACAGAAGCACCGGGGAGCTGTTTTTT.

J is TRBJ2-7 and V is TRBV6-5; D is undetermined. The V gene lost 5 bases and the J gene lost 2 bases, with 10 bases spanning the gap. The CDR3 has 13 residues. Germline values: CDR1 MNHEY, CDR2 SVGAGI. CDR3 residues: CASSPTGPYEQYF. CDR3 DNA: TGTGCCAGCAGTCCTACTGGGCCCTACGAGCAGTACTTC.

This sequence joins TRBV28 and TRBJ1-5; D is undetermined. Per the germline V gene, CDR1 is MDHEN and CDR2 is SYDVKM. Trimming took 1 base from V and 0 from J, leaving 7 bases between them. CDR3 length: 15 amino acids. The CDR3 sequence is CASSLFQYSNQPQHF. CDR3 DNA: TGTGCCAGCAGTTTATTCCAGTATAGCAATCAGCCCCAGCATTTT.

This clone was counted once. The chain combines TRBV5-4 with TRBJ2-5; 9 positions match TRBD1. Germline V CDR1 and CDR2: SGHNT, YYREEE (reference sequence). The CDR3 sequence is 17 residues long. The trim removed 4 bases at V and 6 bases at J, leaving 16 bases unmatched. The chain's CDR3 is CASSIAGTGPSRKTQYF. The DNA of the CDR3 is TGTGCCAGCAGCATTGCCGGGACAGGGCCGTCTAGGAAGACCCAGTACTTC.

The chain couples TRBV18 to TRBJ1-2; D perhaps matches TRBD1 (5 bases). V was clipped by 3 bases and J by 4 bases, with 12 bases between them. Germline CDR1 reads KGHSH; CDR2 reads LQKENI. This CDR3 is built from 14 residues. The CDR3 bases are TGTGCCAGCTCACCTGGGGGGTCTCGCTATGGCTACACCTTC. It is translated as CASSPGGSRYGYTF.

J is TRBJ2-1 and V is TRBV18, with 9 bases that match TRBD1. The CDR3 is 14 residues long. V dropped 0 bases and J dropped 8; count of bases not matched to a gene: 2. Germline V gives CDR1 KGHSH, CDR2 LQKENI. The CDR3 here is CASSPPTGGDEQFF. The CDR3 DNA sequence: TGTGCCAGCTCACCACCCACAGGGGGCGATGAGCAGTTCTTC.

The CDR3 region is CASSYTGGSEKLFF. The CDR3 bases are TGTGCCAGCAGTTACACAGGGGGCTCTGAAAAACTGTTTTTT. The chain links TRBV6-5 to TRBJ1-4; the match to TRBD1 covers 9 bases. With 2 bases clipped from V and 7 bases from J, the junction kept 2 bases outside the gene matches. The CDR3 length is 14 residues. Germline V lookup: CDR1 MNHEY, CDR2 SVGAGI.

The chain carries TRBV27 and TRBJ2-7; TRBD1 aligns across 7 bases. With 2 bases clipped from V and 6 bases from J, the junction kept 7 bases outside the gene matches. This CDR3 has 14 amino acids. Germline V gene lookup returns CDR1 MNHEY and CDR2 SMNVEV (reference sequence). The CDR3 bases are TGTGCCAGCAGTTTAGAAGGGACAGTATCCGAGCAGTACTTC. It yields the protein CASSLEGTVSEQYF.

The genes are TRBV6-6 and TRBJ2-5; 9 nucleotides agree with TRBD1. Germline trimming cut 7 bases from V and 1 base from J; bases unmatched to any gene: 4. Germline loops: CDR1 MNHNY, CDR2 SVGAGI (reference sequence). The CDR3 length is 14 residues. The CDR3 region is CASTRTGAQETQYF. For the CDR3, the DNA is TGTGCCAGCACACGGACAGGGGCCCAAGAGACCCAGTACTTC.

This sequence joins TRBV5-1 and TRBJ2-7; 11 nucleotides match TRBD2. Unmatched junction bases numbered 10, after V lost 4 bases and J lost 4 bases. Per the germline V gene, CDR1 is SGHRS and CDR2 is YFSETQ. This CDR3 comprises 16 residues. CDR3 residues: CASSPGPTSGSYEQYF. CDR3 nucleotide sequence: TGCGCCAGCAGCCCCGGCCCCACTAGCGGGAGTTACGAGCAGTACTTC.

V is TRBV23-1 and J is TRBJ2-3, with D unclear. TRBV23-1 is classed as an ORF, of uncertain function. This CDR3 spans 10 amino acids. The V end lost 9 bases, the J end lost 5 bases, and 6 bases lay between the germline ends. Here the CDR3 reads CARPGDTQYF. CDR3 sequence (DNA): TGCGCCAGGCCAGGAGATACGCAGTATTTT.

The V and J genes are TRBV6-1 and TRBJ1-1; D gene unclear. Germline values: CDR1 MNHNS, CDR2 SASEGT. V lost 8 bases and J lost 0, with 4 bases in between. CDR3 length equals 11 residues. CDR3 in amino acids: CASVMNTEAFF. Written as DNA, the CDR3 is TGTGCCAGCGTCATGAACACTGAAGCTTTCTTT.

This CDR3 reads CASSKTGNSNQPQHF. DNA for the CDR3: TGCGCCAGCAGTAAGACAGGGAATAGCAATCAGCCCCAGCATTTT. The chain recombines TRBV4-1 with TRBJ1-5, with 7 nucleotides matching TRBD1. Germline trimming cut 6 bases from V and 0 bases from J; bases unmatched to any gene: 5. There are 15 residues in the CDR3. Germline CDR1 and CDR2: MGHRA and YSYEKL.

This chain connects TRBV2 to TRBJ2-2, with 9 bases identical to TRBD2. Germline V gene sequence: CDR1 SNHLY, CDR2 FYNNEI. CDR3 length: 16 residues. With 6 bases clipped from V and 6 bases from J, the junction kept 11 bases outside the gene matches. This chain's CDR3 is CASSARGGRAAGELFF. DNA for the CDR3: TGTGCCAGCAGCGCAAGGGGCGGGAGGGCGGCCGGGGAGCTGTTTTTT. Supplemented by reference TRBV2 and TRBJ2-2, the full variable domain reads EPEVTQTPSHQVTQMGQEVILRCVPISNHLYFYWYRQILGQKVEFLVSFYNNEISEKSEIFDDQFSVERPDGSNFTLKIRSTKLEDSAMYFCASSARGGRAAGELFFGEGSRLTVL.

In its sample, this clone was seen once. The V gene is TRBV9, the J gene TRBJ2-2, with TRBD2 as a possible D gene (6 bases). V was clipped by 0 bases and J by 7 bases, with 13 bases between them. Germline values: CDR1 SGDLS, CDR2 YYNGEE. The CDR3 runs to 15 residues. The CDR3 region is CASSVAVISGGELFF. Here the CDR3 DNA reads TGTGCCAGCAGCGTAGCCGTAATTAGCGGCGGGGAGCTGTTTTTT.

The chain couples TRBV7-9 to TRBJ1-3, with a weak D call TRBD1 (6 bases). V was trimmed by 5 bases and J by 0 bases, leaving 8 bases between them. This CDR3 region has 14 residues. Germline CDR1 SEHNR, CDR2 FQNEAQ (reference sequence). CDR3: CASSNRDSGNTIYF. The CDR3, as DNA: TGTGCCAGCAGCAACAGGGACTCTGGAAACACCATATATTTT.

V is TRBV6-6 and J is TRBJ2-1; 8 bases are shared with TRBD2. The CDR3 covers 15 residues. The germline CDR1 and CDR2 sequences are MNHNY and SVGAGI (reference sequence). The V and J ends lost 6 bases and 1 base, in that order; junction bases with no gene match: 5. In DNA, the CDR3 is TGTGCCAGCAGCCAGAGCGGGAGTTCCTACAATGAGCAGTTCTTC. This translates into CASSQSGSSYNEQFF.

This clone was found once. This chain uses TRBV6-6 with TRBJ1-1; D is possibly TRBD1 (6 bases). The germline gives CDR1 MNHNY, CDR2 SVGAGI (reference sequence). Between the trimmed V and J ends, which lost 10 bases and 1 base, there was a span of 13 bases. The CDR3 covers 13 residues. The CDR3 region has the DNA TGTGCCACCCGACAGGACGGGAACACTGAAGCTTTCTTT. Protein product: CATRQDGNTEAFF.

This chain connects TRBV30 to TRBJ2-7, with 7 bases that match TRBD1. Germline CDR1 is GTSNPN and CDR2 is SVGIG (reference sequence). Trimming removed 3 bases from V and 11 bases from J; junction bases left unmatched: 10. This CDR3 is built from 12 residues. The CDR3 nucleotides are TGTGCCTGGAGCGCTACAGGGGATGCTAAGTACTTC. The encoded protein is CAWSATGDAKYF. Using reference TRBV30 and TRBJ2-7 for the parts outside the CDR3, the full variable domain is SQTIHQWPATLVQPVGSPLSLECTVEGTSNPNLYWYRQAAGRGLQLLFYSVGIGQISSEVPQNLSASRPQDRQFILSSKKLLLSDSGFYLCAWSATGDAKYFGPGTRLTVT.

This clone showed up just once. This chain links TRBV28 with TRBJ1-5; D is unclear. This CDR3 is built from 12 residues. In germline, CDR1 is MDHEN, CDR2 SYDVKM. Trimming removed 8 bases at V and 0 bases at J, with 5 bases between. The CDR3 region has the DNA TGTGCCAGCCAACTTAGCAATCAGCCCCAGCATTTT. Residues: CASQLSNQPQHF.

V is TRBV7-3 and J is TRBJ2-4, with 11 bases that match TRBD2. Trimming at V came to 5 bases and at J to 6 bases, leaving 6 bases not matched to a gene. CDR3 length: 15 residues. Germline-derived CDR1 and CDR2 are SGHTA and FQGTGA. CDR3 DNA: TGTGCCAGCAGCCCGACCGGGACTAGCGGAAACATTCAGTACTTC. Its protein product is CASSPTGTSGNIQYF.

J is TRBJ1-1 and V is TRBV7-8; D unclear. V lost 1 base to trimming and J lost 1 base, with 7 bases between them. The germline V gene encodes CDR1 SGHVS and CDR2 FQNEAQ. The CDR3 extends over 14 amino acids. CDR3 nucleotide sequence: TGTGCCAGCAGCTTAGTCGTCTCGAACACTGAAGCTTTCTTT. This sequence encodes CASSLVVSNTEAFF.

V and J are TRBV5-1 and TRBJ2-1, with TRBD2 matching over 14 bases. V lost 3 bases, J lost 5 bases, and 1 base stayed unmatched. The CDR3 runs 15 residues. Germline loops: CDR1 SGHRS, CDR2 YFSETQ. CDR3 bases: TGCGCCAGCAGCTGGGGACTAGCGGGAGACAATGAGCAGTTCTTC. Amino acids: CASSWGLAGDNEQFF.

The J gene is TRBJ1-5, the V gene TRBV28; D is perhaps TRBD1 (6 bases). The CDR3 sequence is 13 residues long. The ends were cut back, 3 bases at V and 8 bases at J, with 11 bases in the middle. Germline V gene lookup returns CDR1 MDHEN and CDR2 SYDVKM. CDR3 amino acids: CASSFLGAKPQHF. The CDR3 bases are TGTGCCAGCAGTTTCCTGGGGGCGAAGCCCCAGCATTTT.

This chain uses TRBV28 with TRBJ1-1; 7 bases agree with TRBD1. This CDR3 is built from 15 residues. Germline values: CDR1 MDHEN, CDR2 SYDVKM. J was trimmed by 4 bases and V by 5 bases; bases with no gene match: 10. The DNA of the CDR3 is TGTGCCAGCAGTCAAGGGGGCGCAGTCATCACTGAAGCTTTCTTT. Translation gives CASSQGGAVITEAFF.

The chain recombines TRBV28 with TRBJ1-5, with 7 bases aligning to TRBD1. The ends lost 3 bases at V and 4 bases at J; junction bases unmatched: 3. The CDR3 consists of 14 residues. Germline V gene data show CDR1 as MDHEN and CDR2 as SYDVKM. The CDR3 coding sequence is TGTGCCAGCAGTTTGGGGACAGCTAATCAGCCCCAGCATTTT. It specifies CASSLGTANQPQHF.